These 14 T cell receptor beta chains were sequenced from one sample in a study of CD8 T cells in ankylosing spondylitis. TCRdb recomputed calls from the 5' RACE reads with MiXCR, one row per CDR3 protein. Among a few hundred thousand distinct CDR3 sequences listed, 15% to 20% were seen once. The specimen sequenced was blood, either unsorted or a sorted T cell fraction (not recorded which). Source of these receptors: a male donor with ankylosing spondylitis or in good health (not recorded which).

This chain links TRBV4-3 with TRBJ2-3; 7 bases match TRBD2. The CDR3 extends over 17 amino acids. The junction had 8 bases not matched to a gene; V was cut back by 0 bases and J by 2 bases. Germline loops: CDR1 LGHNA, CDR2 YSLEER. CDR3 in DNA: TGCGCCAGCAGCCAAGATTTAGGCGGGAGTATCACAGATACGCAGTATTTT. Protein sequence: CASSQDLGGSITDTQYF.

This clonotype was recorded a few times. The V call is TRBV12-3 or TRBV12-4, the J call TRBJ2-7, with 7 nucleotides matching TRBD1. After removal of 5 bases from V and 5 bases from J, the junction contained 9 bases not matched to a gene. CDR3 length equals 14 residues. The CDR3 is CASSLSRGGDEQYF. The DNA for the CDR3 is TGTGCCAGCAGTCTTAGTAGAGGGGGCGACGAGCAGTACTTC.

The chain recombines TRBV7-3 with TRBJ2-1; tentative D call: TRBD1 (6 bases). Deletions cut 0 bases from V and 4 bases from J, with 13 bases between. The germline V gene has CDR1 SGHTA and CDR2 FQGTGA. The CDR3 totals 16 residues. The CDR3 coding sequence is TGTGCCAGCAGCTTAACGTCTACAGGGAGTTACAATGAGCAGTTCTTC. Translation gives CASSLTSTGSYNEQFF.

This clonotype was detected ten times or more. This chain uses TRBV29-1 with TRBJ1-1; D call uncertain. Trimming removed 7 bases at V and 0 bases at J, with 6 bases between. Germline CDR1 reads SQVTM; CDR2 reads ANQGSEA. The CDR3 totals 11 residues. CDR3 DNA: TGCAGCGGGACGGTGAACACTGAAGCTTTCTTT. Residues: CSGTVNTEAFF.

This chain links TRBV7-2 with TRBJ2-3, with TRBD1 as a possible D gene (6 bases). Germline lookup yields CDR1 SGHTA and CDR2 FQGNSA. The CDR3 loop spans 15 amino acids. V was pared by 5 bases and J by 2 bases, with 14 bases between. The CDR3 DNA follows: TGTGCCAGCAGCGACAGGACAGCTGACACAGATACGCAGTATTTT. It specifies CASSDRTADTDTQYF. Complete variable domain (other parts from reference TRBV7-2 and TRBJ2-3): GAGVSQSPSNKVTEKGKDVELRCDPISGHTALYWYRQSLGQGLEFLIYFQGNSAPDKSGLPSDRFSAERTGGSVSTLTIQRTQQEDSAVYLCASSDRTADTDTQYFGPGTRLTVL.

This chain connects TRBV6-4 to TRBJ2-2; D could derive from TRBD1 or TRBD2 (6 bases each). Deletions cut 5 bases from V and 3 bases from J, with 16 bases between. This CDR3 comprises 16 residues. Germline lookup yields CDR1 MRHNA and CDR2 SNTAGT. CDR3 amino acids: CASSPEGGGHTGELFF. CDR3 coding DNA: TGTGCCAGCAGTCCCGAAGGAGGGGGGCACACCGGGGAGCTGTTTTTT.

CDR3 sequence: CATGGITGELFF. DNA for the CDR3: TGTGCCACCGGTGGAATAACCGGGGAGCTGTTTTTT. This rearrangement joins TRBV15 to TRBJ2-2; D gene unclear. Trimming took off 8 bases at V and 5 bases at J, with 9 bases between the two ends. The CDR3 totals 12 residues. From germline, CDR1 is LNHNV and CDR2 YYDKDF (reference sequence).

This clonotype occurred many times. This chain links TRBV7-2 with TRBJ2-5; D gene uncertain. CDR1 is SGHTA and CDR2 is FQGNSA in the germline V gene. The CDR3 sequence is 14 residues long. V lost 1 base and J 0 bases, leaving 6 bases between the germline ends. CDR3 sequence (DNA): TGTGCCAGCAGCTTAGTGGGGTACCAAGAGACCCAGTACTTC. Amino acid sequence: CASSLVGYQETQYF.

The chain is built from TRBV4-3 and TRBJ2-1; a weak D match, TRBD2 (5 bases). The CDR3 length is 17 residues. The V gene's germline CDR1 is LGHNA and CDR2 YSLEER. Deletions cut 0 bases from V and 5 bases from J, with 17 bases between. The CDR3 DNA reads TGCGCCAGCAGCCAAGAAATCGGCGGGTCCTTGGACAATGAGCAGTTCTTC. It translates to CASSQEIGGSLDNEQFF.

Points on this clonotype: The germline gene is not matched at one end of the junction; a read error may be the cause. The gene calls are TRBV12-3 or TRBV12-4 and TRBJ2-1, with no clear D. This CDR3 spans 18 amino acids. The CDR3: CAISFATDLFLPYNEQFF. The CDR3 DNA is TGTGCCATCAGTTTTGCGACCGACCTCTTCCTTCCCTACAATGAGCAGTTCTTC.

In regard to this clonotype: Germline and junction disagree at one end, which may indicate a read error. The J gene is TRBJ2-5, the V gene TRBV29-1; 10 bases line up with TRBD1. CDR1 SQVTM and CDR2 ANQGSEA come from the germline V gene. CDR3 length equals 15 residues. CDR3 residues: CSVALWTGGGETEYF. Here the CDR3 DNA reads TGCAGCGTCGCCCTTTGGACAGGGGGTGGAGAGACCGAGTACTTC.

This clonotype was detected only a few times. Here the CDR3 DNA reads TGTGCCAGCAGCGTAGCGGGGGGATTTGGTGGCTACACCTTC. This codes for CASSVAGGFGGYTF. The chain uses TRBV9 and TRBJ1-2; a possible D gene is TRBD1 (5 bases). CDR3 length equals 14 residues. V dropped 0 bases and J dropped 7 bases, with 13 bases sitting between them. Germline CDR1 SGDLS, CDR2 YYNGEE.

This clonotype was observed a few times. The rearrangement uses TRBV7-9 and TRBJ2-3; 7 bases fit TRBD2. Per germline, CDR1 SEHNR and CDR2 FQNEAQ (reference sequence). The CDR3 runs to 15 residues. Losses at the gene ends were 1 base for V and 9 bases for J; bases not matched to a gene: 10. This CDR3 reads CASSLVSGHVGTQYF. The CDR3 DNA reads as TGTGCCAGCAGCTTAGTTAGCGGGCACGTAGGGACGCAGTATTTT.

The rearrangement uses TRBV12-3 or TRBV12-4 and TRBJ2-3; TRBD2 aligns across 7 bases. V shed 5 bases, J shed 6 bases, and the junction held 8 bases outside the gene matches. The CDR3 totals 14 residues. The CDR3 bases are TGTGCCAGCAGTCCCGGGACTACGATGGATACGCAGTATTTT. Encoded protein: CASSPGTTMDTQYF.